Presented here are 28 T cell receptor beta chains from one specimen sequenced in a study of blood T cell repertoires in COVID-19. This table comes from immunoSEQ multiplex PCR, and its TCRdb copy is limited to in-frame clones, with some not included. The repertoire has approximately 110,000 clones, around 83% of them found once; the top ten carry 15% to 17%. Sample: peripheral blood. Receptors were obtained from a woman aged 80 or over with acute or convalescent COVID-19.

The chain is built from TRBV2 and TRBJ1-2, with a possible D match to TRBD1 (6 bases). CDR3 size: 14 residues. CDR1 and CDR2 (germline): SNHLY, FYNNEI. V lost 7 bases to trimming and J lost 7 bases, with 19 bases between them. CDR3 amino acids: CASTPDQGSGGYTF. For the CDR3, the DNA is TGTGCCAGCACCCCTGACCAGGGGTCTGGTGGCTACACCTTC.

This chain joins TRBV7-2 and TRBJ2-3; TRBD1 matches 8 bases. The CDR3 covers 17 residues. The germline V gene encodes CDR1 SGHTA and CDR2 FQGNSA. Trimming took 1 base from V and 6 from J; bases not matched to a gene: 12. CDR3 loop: CASSLGLGQVRADTQYF. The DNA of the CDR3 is TGTGCCAGCAGCTTAGGCCTGGGACAGGTGAGGGCCGATACGCAGTATTTT. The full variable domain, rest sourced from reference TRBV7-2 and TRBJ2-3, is GAGVSQSPSNKVTEKGKDVELRCDPISGHTALYWYRQSLGQGLEFLIYFQGNSAPDKSGLPSDRFSAERTGGSVSTLTIQRTQQEDSAVYLCASSLGLGQVRADTQYFGPGTRLTVL.

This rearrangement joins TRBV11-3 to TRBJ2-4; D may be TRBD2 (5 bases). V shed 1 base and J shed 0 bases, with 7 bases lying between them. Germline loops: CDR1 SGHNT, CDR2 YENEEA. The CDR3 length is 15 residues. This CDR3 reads CASSLAGLAKNIQYF. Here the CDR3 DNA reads TGTGCCAGCAGCTTAGCGGGGTTAGCCAAAAACATTCAGTACTTC.

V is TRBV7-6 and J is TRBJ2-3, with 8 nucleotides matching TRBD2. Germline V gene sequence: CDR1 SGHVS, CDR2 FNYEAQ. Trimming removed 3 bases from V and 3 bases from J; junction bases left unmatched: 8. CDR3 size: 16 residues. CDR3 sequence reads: CASSLPDSGSTDTQYF. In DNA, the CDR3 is TGTGCCAGCAGCTTGCCAGACAGCGGGAGTACAGATACGCAGTATTTT.

Here the CDR3 DNA reads TGTGCCAGTAGGCGACAGGGAGAGGGTAACCAGCCCCAGCATTTT. This encodes CASRRQGEGNQPQHF. The rearrangement uses TRBV19 and TRBJ1-5; 7 bases line up with TRBD1. V was clipped by 6 bases and J by 7 bases; unmatched bases: 12. The CDR3 runs 15 residues. Looked up from germline, CDR1 is LNHDA and CDR2 is SQIVND (reference sequence).

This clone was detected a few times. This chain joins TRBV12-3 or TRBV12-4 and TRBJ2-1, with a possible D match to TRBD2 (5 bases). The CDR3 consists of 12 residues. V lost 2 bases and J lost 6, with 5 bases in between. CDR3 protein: CASSLSGNEQFF. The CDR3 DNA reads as TGTGCCAGCAGTTTAAGCGGCAATGAGCAGTTCTTC.

CDR3 sequence: CASSKTGGSGNTIYF. DNA of the CDR3: TGTGCCAGCAGTAAAACAGGGGGCTCTGGAAACACCATATATTTT. The chain recombines TRBV28 with TRBJ1-3; 8 bases line up with TRBD1. CDR3 length: 15 residues. The J segment lost 0 bases and the V segment lost 5 bases, leaving 3 bases of the junction unmatched. Per the germline V gene, CDR1 is MDHEN and CDR2 is SYDVKM. The full variable domain, completed using reference TRBV28 and TRBJ1-3, is DVKVTQSSRYLVKRTGEKVFLECVQDMDHENMFWYRQDPGLGLRLIYFSYDVKMKEKGDIPEGYSVSREKKERFSLILESASTNQTSMYLCASSKTGGSGNTIYFGEGSWLTVV.

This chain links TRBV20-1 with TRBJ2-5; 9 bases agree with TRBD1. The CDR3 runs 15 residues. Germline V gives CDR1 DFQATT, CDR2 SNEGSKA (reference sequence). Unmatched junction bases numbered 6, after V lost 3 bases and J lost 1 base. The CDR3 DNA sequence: TGCAGTGCTAGTGGCGGGACAGGGTTCCAAGAGACCCAGTACTTC. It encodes CSASGGTGFQETQYF.

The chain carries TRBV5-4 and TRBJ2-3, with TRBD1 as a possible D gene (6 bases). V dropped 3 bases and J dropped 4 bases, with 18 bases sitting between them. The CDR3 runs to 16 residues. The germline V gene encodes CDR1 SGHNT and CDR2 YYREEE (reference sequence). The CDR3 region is CASSSLQGNGADTQYF. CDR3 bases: TGTGCCAGCAGCTCTTTACAGGGTAACGGGGCAGATACGCAGTATTTT.

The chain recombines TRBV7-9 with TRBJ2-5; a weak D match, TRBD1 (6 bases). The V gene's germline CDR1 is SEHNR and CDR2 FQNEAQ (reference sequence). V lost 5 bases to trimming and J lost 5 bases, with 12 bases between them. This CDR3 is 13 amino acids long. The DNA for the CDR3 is TGTGCCAGCAGCATTACAGGGATCGAGACCCAGTACTTC. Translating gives CASSITGIETQYF.

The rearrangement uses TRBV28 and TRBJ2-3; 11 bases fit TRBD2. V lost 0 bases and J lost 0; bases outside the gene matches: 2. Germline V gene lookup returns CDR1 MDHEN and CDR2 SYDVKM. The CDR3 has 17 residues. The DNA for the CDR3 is TGTGCCAGCAGTTTATGGACTAGCGGGACTAGCACAGATACGCAGTATTTT. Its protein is CASSLWTSGTSTDTQYF.

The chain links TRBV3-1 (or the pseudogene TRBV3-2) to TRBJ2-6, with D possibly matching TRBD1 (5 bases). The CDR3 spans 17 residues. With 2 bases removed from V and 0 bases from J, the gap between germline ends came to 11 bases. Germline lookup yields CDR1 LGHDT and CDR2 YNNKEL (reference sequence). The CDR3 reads CASSQRQSSSGANVLTF. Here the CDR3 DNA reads TGTGCCAGCAGCCAAAGACAGTCGAGCTCTGGGGCCAACGTCCTGACTTTC.

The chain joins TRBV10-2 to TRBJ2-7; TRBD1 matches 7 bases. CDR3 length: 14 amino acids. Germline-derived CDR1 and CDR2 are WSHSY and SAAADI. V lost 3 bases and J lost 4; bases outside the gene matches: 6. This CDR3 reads CASSDLGQQYEQYF. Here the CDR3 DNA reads TGCGCCAGCAGTGATTTGGGACAGCAATACGAGCAGTACTTC.

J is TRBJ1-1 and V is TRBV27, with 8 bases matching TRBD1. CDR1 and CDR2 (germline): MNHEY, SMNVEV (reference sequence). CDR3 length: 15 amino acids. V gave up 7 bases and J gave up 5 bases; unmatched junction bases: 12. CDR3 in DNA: TGTGCCAGCACCTCTGGGCAGGGGGCTGTGACTGAAGCTTTCTTT. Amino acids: CASTSGQGAVTEAFF.

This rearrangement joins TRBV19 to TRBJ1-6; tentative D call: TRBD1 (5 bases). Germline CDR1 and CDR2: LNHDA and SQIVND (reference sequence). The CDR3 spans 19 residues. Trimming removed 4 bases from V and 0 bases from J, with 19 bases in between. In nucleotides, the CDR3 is TGTGCCAGTAGTAAGGAGGGGCGGATAACCGGCTCCTATAATTCACCCCTCCACTTT. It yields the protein CASSKEGRITGSYNSPLHF.

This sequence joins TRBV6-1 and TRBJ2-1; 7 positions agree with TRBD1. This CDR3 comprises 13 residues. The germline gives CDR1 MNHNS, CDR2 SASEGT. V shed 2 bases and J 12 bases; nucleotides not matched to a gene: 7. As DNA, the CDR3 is TGTGCCAGCAGTGAACTGGCGACAGGGAGGCAGTTCTTC. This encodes CASSELATGRQFF.

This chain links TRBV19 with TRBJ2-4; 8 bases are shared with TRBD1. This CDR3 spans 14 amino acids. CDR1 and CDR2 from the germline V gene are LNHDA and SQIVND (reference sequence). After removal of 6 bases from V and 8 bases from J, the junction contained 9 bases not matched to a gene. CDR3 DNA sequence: TGTGCCAGTAGCACTCCGGGACAGGTAGACATTCAGTACTTC. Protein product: CASSTPGQVDIQYF.

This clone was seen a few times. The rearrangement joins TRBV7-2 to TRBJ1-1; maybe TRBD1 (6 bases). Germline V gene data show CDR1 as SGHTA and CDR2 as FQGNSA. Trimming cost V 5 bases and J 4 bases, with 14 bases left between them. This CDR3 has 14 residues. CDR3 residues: CASSPGHRTTEAFF. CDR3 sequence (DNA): TGTGCCAGCAGCCCGGGACACAGGACCACTGAAGCTTTCTTT.

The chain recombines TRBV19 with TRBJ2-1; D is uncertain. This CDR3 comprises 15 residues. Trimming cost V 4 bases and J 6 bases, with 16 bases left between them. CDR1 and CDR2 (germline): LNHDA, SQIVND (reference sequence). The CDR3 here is CASSKAQVWSNEQFF. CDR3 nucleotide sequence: TGTGCCAGTAGTAAAGCCCAGGTTTGGTCCAATGAGCAGTTCTTC.

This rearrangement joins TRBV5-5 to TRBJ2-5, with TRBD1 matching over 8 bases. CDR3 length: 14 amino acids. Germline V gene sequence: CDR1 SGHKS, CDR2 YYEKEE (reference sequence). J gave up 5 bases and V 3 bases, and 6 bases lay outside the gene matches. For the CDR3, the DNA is TGTGCCAGCAGCTACCAGGGGGCAGGGGAGACCCAGTACTTC. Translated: CASSYQGAGETQYF.

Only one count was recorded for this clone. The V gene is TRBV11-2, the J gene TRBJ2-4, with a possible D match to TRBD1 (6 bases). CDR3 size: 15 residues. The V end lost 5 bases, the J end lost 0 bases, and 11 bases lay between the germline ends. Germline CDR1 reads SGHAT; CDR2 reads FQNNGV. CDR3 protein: CASSLQGIAKNIQYF. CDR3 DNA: TGTGCCAGCAGCCTACAGGGTATAGCCAAAAACATTCAGTACTTC.

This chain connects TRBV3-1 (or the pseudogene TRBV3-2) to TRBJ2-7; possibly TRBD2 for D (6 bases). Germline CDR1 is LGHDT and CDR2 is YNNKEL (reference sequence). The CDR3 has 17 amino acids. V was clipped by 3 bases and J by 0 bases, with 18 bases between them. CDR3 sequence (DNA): TGTGCCAGCAGCCATGGGGTTGTTGGGAGGAGCTCCTACGAGCAGTACTTC. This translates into CASSHGVVGRSSYEQYF.

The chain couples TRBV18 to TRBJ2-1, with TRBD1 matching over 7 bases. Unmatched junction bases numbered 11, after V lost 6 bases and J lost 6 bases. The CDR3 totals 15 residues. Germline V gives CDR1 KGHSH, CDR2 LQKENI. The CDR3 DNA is TGTGCCAGCTCCCGGTCAATAGACAGGGTCAATGAGCAGTTCTTC. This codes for CASSRSIDRVNEQFF.

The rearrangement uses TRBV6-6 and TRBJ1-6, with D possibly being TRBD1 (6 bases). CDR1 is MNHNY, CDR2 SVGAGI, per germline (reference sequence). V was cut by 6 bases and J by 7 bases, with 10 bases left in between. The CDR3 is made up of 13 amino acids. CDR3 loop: CASSLDRNSPLHF. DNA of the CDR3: TGTGCCAGCAGCTTAGACAGGAATTCACCCCTCCACTTT.

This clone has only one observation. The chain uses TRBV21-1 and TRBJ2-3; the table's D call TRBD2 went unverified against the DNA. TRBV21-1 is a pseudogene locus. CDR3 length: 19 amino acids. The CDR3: CASSKEEQNTLLVTDTQYF. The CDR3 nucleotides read TGTGCCAGCAGCAAGGAGGAACAAAATACGCTACTAGTCACAGATACGCAGTATTTT.

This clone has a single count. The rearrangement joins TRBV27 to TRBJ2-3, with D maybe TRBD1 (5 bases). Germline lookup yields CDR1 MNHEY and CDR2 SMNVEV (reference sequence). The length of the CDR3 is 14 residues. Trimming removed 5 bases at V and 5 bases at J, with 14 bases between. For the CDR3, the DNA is TGTGCCAGCAGTCCGACAGCAGCCATAGATACGCAGTATTTT. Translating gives CASSPTAAIDTQYF.

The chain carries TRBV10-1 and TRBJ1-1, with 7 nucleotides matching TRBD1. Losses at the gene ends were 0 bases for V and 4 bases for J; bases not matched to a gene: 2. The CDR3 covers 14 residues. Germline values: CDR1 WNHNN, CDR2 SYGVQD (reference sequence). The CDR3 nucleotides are TGCGCCAGCAGTGAGTCGGGACAGCTCACTGAAGCTTTCTTT. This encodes CASSESGQLTEAFF.

CDR3: CSVEGQTNYGYTF. Written as DNA, the CDR3 is TGCAGCGTTGAAGGACAGACTAACTATGGCTACACCTTC. The rearrangement joins TRBV29-1 to TRBJ1-2, with D maybe TRBD1 (5 bases). CDR3 size: 13 residues. From germline, CDR1 is SQVTM and CDR2 ANQGSEA. The ends were cut back, 1 base at V and 0 bases at J, with 6 bases in the middle. Looking up the rest from reference TRBV29-1 and TRBJ1-2 gives the full variable domain: SAVISQKPSRDICQRGTSLTIQCQVDSQVTMMFWYRQQPGQSLTLIATANQGSEATYESGFVIDKFPISRPNLTFSTLTVSNMSPEDSSIYLCSVEGQTNYGYTFGSGTRLTVV.